This T cell receptor (beta chain) was observed in a study of T cells after yellow fever vaccination. TCRdb called the 5' RACE reads again in MiXCR, with one record for every CDR3 protein. The data show around 70,000 distinct CDR3 sequences, about 6.6% seen once. V was shortened by 4 bases and J by 9 bases, with 10 bases between the two germline ends. Per germline, CDR1 SGHTA and CDR2 FQGNSA. The CDR3 is 12 residues long. Study findings and constraints: The study noted that FACS-sorted repertoires could contain abundant clonotypes contaminating from the bulk population. Overall, a small share of clonotypes was seen in both CD4 and CD8 compartments. Researchers report a weaker secondary response that nonetheless peaked faster, day 5 versus 15. Booster sampling recovered most clones from primary vaccination (96% CD4, around 90% CD8).

This clonotype was observed many times. Its antigen is currently unknown. The sample in question was CD8+ T cells sorted from PBMCs, obtained about 5 days after the first yellow fever vaccination. This receptor was identified in a man aged 18 to 35 who received the YFV17D yellow fever vaccine. The V gene is TRBV7-2, the J gene TRBJ2-1; D is perhaps TRBD2 (5 bases). The CDR3 DNA is TGTGCCAGCAGCTCTACTGCGGGTGAGCAGTTCTTC. Translated, it gives CASSSTAGEQFF.